A single T cell receptor (beta chain) is shown here with its context. This receptor's antigen is unknown. The input lacks base qualities; no much larger clone sits a single base away. The data are from a study of blood T cell repertoires in COVID-19 (dated by TCRdb to 2018 to 2021). Study-level background: Samples covering the acute and convalescent phases of COVID-19 were provided by collaborators in the United States, Italy and Spain. The samples were drawn from two sources: the first 160 participants of the ongoing ImmuneRACE study, and 1,254 subjects contributed by 6 global collaborators. The repertoires were released in a freely available public database meant as a resource for research on the immune response to SARS-CoV-2. Subjects who had been exposed to COVID-19, were actively infected with it, or had recovered from it provided the deeply sampled blood TCRbeta repertoires that made up the dataset. Where available, HLA class I and class II types were taken from metadata supplied by the sample provider and were not determined by assay-based typing. The sample metadata nearly always contained a de-identified subject ID, COVID-19 status, age in years and sex. The material from the prospective study consisted of cDNA or gDNA derived from T cells, B-cell-depleted T cells, or PBMCs.

TCRbeta CDR3 regions were amplified from genomic DNA by means of the immunoSEQ Assay, a bias-controlled multiplex PCR. Under the source paper's analysis protocol: Within the assay, amplification of reference gene primers was used to estimate how many nucleated cells each sample contained. To quantify the absolute abundance of each unique TCRbeta CDR3 rearrangement, sequence reads were collapsed and filtered. For each sample, productive Simpson clonality was calculated as the square root of Simpson's diversity index over productive rearrangements. TCRdb carries this immuneACCESS record with in-frame sequences only. Its versions omit some clonotypes, under half of them owing to an unresolved V gene in the studies checked, with the rest unexplained. V, J and clone size reflect that table, while D and trimming were determined from the DNA. The sample data list about 390,000 clones, and roughly 89% of these were observed just once. The ten biggest clones cover roughly a tenth of the sample.

Per the germline V gene, MNHNS is the CDR1 and SASEGT is the CDR2. Germline trimming: 4 bases from V, 2 bases from J; junction bases outside gene matches: 7. The CDR3 spans 18 residues, from the cysteine through the phenylalanine. Just the 54-base CDR3 DNA is kept, in frame starting at base 1. Beyond this particular receptor, the publication reports: How much clinical and demographic metadata was included differed by source and by participant, and the metadata was provided uncurated.

Participants in the prospective study were aged about 18 to 95 years, lived in 20 to 25 United States geographic areas, and enrolled through a virtual design. In the prospective study, cohorts were assigned on the basis of participant-reported clinical history obtained from a screening survey and a study questionnaire. Recovered participants in ImmuneRACE Cohort 3 were defined by two consecutive negative NP/OP PCR tests, clearance by a healthcare professional, or resolution of symptoms. In the prospective study, mobile phlebotomists collected whole blood, serum and a nasopharyngeal or oropharyngeal swab from each participant. Over a roughly 2-month period, participants in the prospective study had the option of providing additional blood draws and questionnaires. Blood samples from the prospective study were shipped frozen or at room temperature prior to DNA extraction.

The TCR sequence derives from a woman aged 50 to 60 who had recovered from COVID-19. Sequenced sample: PBMCs or T cells enriched from blood (not recorded which). The receptor chain draws on TRBV6-1 and TRBJ2-6, with 11 central nucleotides matching TRBD1. The nucleotide sequence reads TGTGCCAGCAGTGCCCGGGACAGGGGGTGGCCTGGGGCCAACGTCCTGACTTTC. Translated, it gives CASSARDRGWPGANVLTF.